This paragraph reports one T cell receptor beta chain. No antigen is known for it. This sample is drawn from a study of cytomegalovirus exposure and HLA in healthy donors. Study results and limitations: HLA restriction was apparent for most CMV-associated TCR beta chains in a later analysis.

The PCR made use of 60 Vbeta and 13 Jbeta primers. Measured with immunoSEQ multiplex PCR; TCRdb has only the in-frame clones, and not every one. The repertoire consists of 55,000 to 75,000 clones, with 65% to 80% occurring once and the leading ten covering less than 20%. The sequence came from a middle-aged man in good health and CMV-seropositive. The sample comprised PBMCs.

The CDR3 spells CAISEQVGQGFTQYF. The CDR3 nucleotides are TGTGCCATCAGTGAGCAGGTTGGGCAGGGTTTTACGCAGTATTTT. This sequence joins TRBV10-3 and TRBJ2-3; maybe TRBD1 (5 bases). The germline gives CDR1 ENHRY, CDR2 SYGVKD. CDR3 length: 15 amino acids. The V end lost 2 bases, the J end lost 8 bases, and 17 bases lay between the germline ends.